Included here is one T cell receptor beta chain sequence, with context. The antigen remains unidentified. The sample originates from a study of T cells in localized non-small cell lung cancer. Regarding the study as a whole: Appearance in adjacent lung was seen for a median 57 of the top 100 tumor clones.

Repertoires were generated with immunoSEQ multiplex PCR, while TCRdb's copy carries only in-frame clones and drops some. The repertoire has tens of thousands of clones, 83% of them found once; the top ten carry 7.8%. CDR1 is SGHDT, CDR2 YYEEEE, per germline. CDR3 size: 15 residues. The trim removed 4 bases at V and 0 bases at J, leaving 6 bases unmatched. The receptor was derived from a man aged 40 to 75 with stage II lung adenocarcinoma. The chain joins TRBV5-6 to TRBJ1-1; 7 bases line up with TRBD1. The source material was PBMCs, sampled before any cancer treatment. The CDR3 is CASSGGDSMNTEAFF. CDR3 bases: TGTGCCAGCAGCGGCGGGGACAGCATGAACACTGAAGCTTTCTTT.